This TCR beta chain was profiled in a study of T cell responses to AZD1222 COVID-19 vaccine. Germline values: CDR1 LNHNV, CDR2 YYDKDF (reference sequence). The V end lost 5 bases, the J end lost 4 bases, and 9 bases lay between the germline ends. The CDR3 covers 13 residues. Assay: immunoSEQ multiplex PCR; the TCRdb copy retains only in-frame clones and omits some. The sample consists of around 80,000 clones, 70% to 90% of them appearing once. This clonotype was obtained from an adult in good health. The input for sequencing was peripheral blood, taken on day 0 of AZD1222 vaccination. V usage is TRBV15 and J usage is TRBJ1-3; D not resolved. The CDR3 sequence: CATSSRIGNTIYF. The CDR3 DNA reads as TGTGCCACCAGCTCACGTATCGGAAACACCATATATTTT.